This T cell receptor (beta chain) was sequenced in a study of T cell responses to AZD1222 COVID-19 vaccine. Whole-study context: Second doses that came at about 4 or about 12 weeks were put together. Study-level results: Repertoires in all cases were sampled only once the peak T cell response had passed. Reports indicate that nearly half of spike-specific TCRs are directed at unmutated variant regions. Spike was spanned by vaccine-associated CD4 TCRs, which were dominant at 160-218 and 743-854.

TCRdb's table, derived via immunoSEQ multiplex PCR, lists solely in-frame clones and lacks some. The data hold 150,000 to 200,000 clones, with around 90% observed a single time. A note on this clone: What it binds is unknown.

Germline V gene data show CDR1 as MGHRA and CDR2 as YSYEKL. CDR3 length: 15 amino acids. Trimming took 1 base from V and 6 from J; bases not matched to a gene: 7. Specimen: peripheral blood, collected on day 0 of AZD1222 vaccination. The chain couples TRBV4-1 to TRBJ2-7, with 9 bases lining up with TRBD2. The TCR was taken from an adult in good health. The DNA of the CDR3 is TGCGCCAGCAGCCAAGTTAGCGGGAGCCCAGCCGAGCAGTACTTC. Protein sequence: CASSQVSGSPAEQYF.